The sequence of this T cell receptor beta chain was determined in a study of control samples from healthy donors and cancer patients. V dropped 3 bases and J dropped 8 bases, with 16 bases sitting between them. The CDR3 runs to 14 residues. The germline V gene encodes CDR1 LNHDA and CDR2 SQIVND (reference sequence). Clones were read by immunoSEQ multiplex PCR, and TCRdb kept only the in-frame ones, dropping some. The repertoire holds some 120,000 clones, with roughly 91% as singletons. The sequencing input was PBMCs. The J gene is TRBJ1-2, the V gene TRBV19; maybe TRBD1 (5 bases). The clonotype comes from a man aged 45-60 years with head and neck cancer. CDR3: CASSILFEAGGYTF. In DNA, the CDR3 is TGTGCCAGTAGTATCTTGTTTGAGGCAGGGGGCTACACCTTC.